What follows are 26 T cell receptor beta chains derived from one specimen sequenced in a study of T cell repertoires in cytomegalovirus infection. TCRdb passed the reads through MiXCR, listing each CDR3 protein once. The repertoire consists of about 98,000 distinct CDR3 sequences, with 15% to 20% occurring once and the leading ten covering over 8%. The material sequenced was PBMCs. Every receptor here comes from a human donor in good health (CMV status not recorded). Some clones in this sample may be carry-over from other donors' samples.

CDR3 loop: CSASVGNTEAFF. In nucleotides, the CDR3 is TGCAGTGCTTCGGTGGGGAACACTGAAGCTTTCTTT. The chain joins TRBV20-1 to TRBJ1-1; the D is unclear. V was trimmed by 5 bases and J by 1 base, leaving 8 bases between them. The CDR3 sequence is 12 residues long. Germline CDR1 DFQATT, CDR2 SNEGSKA (reference sequence).

The chain links TRBV5-5 to TRBJ2-3; 13 bases are a match to TRBD2. J gave up 3 bases and V 0 bases, and 4 bases lay outside the gene matches. CDR3 length: 17 amino acids. Germline V gene sequence: CDR1 SGHKS, CDR2 YYEKEE (reference sequence). DNA for the CDR3: TGTGCCAGCAGCTTGGGACTAGCGGGGGGTGGAACAGATACGCAGTATTTT. As protein: CASSLGLAGGGTDTQYF.

The chain couples TRBV12-3 or TRBV12-4 to TRBJ2-7; 9 bases map to TRBD1. The V and J ends lost 4 bases and 6 bases, in that order; junction bases with no gene match: 7. This CDR3 has 14 residues. DNA of the CDR3: TGTGCCAGCAGTTCCTCCGGGACAGGGCGCGAGCAGTACTTC. Translating gives CASSSSGTGREQYF.

With respect to this clonotype: One base away lies a much larger clone, so this may be a sequencing read error. The chain has TRBV7-2 and TRBJ1-6; the D is unclear. This CDR3 region has 16 residues. Per germline, CDR1 SGHTA and CDR2 FQGNSA. The CDR3 nucleotides read TGTGACAGCAGCTTAGGCATTGAGCGGGCTAGTTCACCCCTCCACTTT. It yields the protein CDSSLGIERASSPLHF.

This clonotype was seen at least ten times. The J gene is TRBJ2-5, the V gene TRBV20-1; 9 nucleotides align to TRBD1. V lost 4 bases, J lost 7 bases, and 13 bases stayed unmatched. Germline V gene lookup returns CDR1 DFQATT and CDR2 SNEGSKA (reference sequence). The CDR3 covers 15 residues. In nucleotides, the CDR3 is TGCAGTGCTATTCGACAGGGGGTTCCTCGTGGGACCCAGTACTTC. Its translation: CSAIRQGVPRGTQYF.

The V and J genes are TRBV5-1 and TRBJ2-7, with D perhaps assigned TRBD1 or TRBD2 (5 bases each). Trimming took 4 bases from V and 6 from J, leaving 17 bases between them. Germline values: CDR1 SGHRS, CDR2 YFSETQ. CDR3 length equals 14 residues. CDR3 sequence reads: CASSPGPGRGEQYF. The CDR3 coding sequence is TGCGCCAGCAGCCCGGGACCAGGAAGGGGCGAGCAGTACTTC. Combining the CDR3 with reference TRBV5-1 and TRBJ2-7 gives the whole variable domain KAGVTQTPRYLIKTRGQQVTLSCSPISGHRSVSWYQQTPGQGLQFLFEYFSETQRNKGNFPGRFSGRQFSNSRSEMNVSTLELGDSALYLCASSPGPGRGEQYFGPGTRLTVT.

This clonotype was observed many times. The chain carries TRBV7-3 and TRBJ1-6; the match to TRBD1 covers 9 bases. Germline V gene lookup returns CDR1 SGHTA and CDR2 FQGTGA. Trimming took 5 bases from V and 11 from J; bases not matched to a gene: 7. CDR3 length: 14 residues. The CDR3 DNA is TGTGCCAGCAGCCCGGGACAGGGCCGGCCACCCCTCCACTTT. It is translated as CASSPGQGRPPLHF.

This clonotype was recorded a few times. The rearrangement uses TRBV18 and TRBJ2-7, with 7 bases fitting TRBD1. The CDR3 totals 17 residues. V trimming: 6 bases; J trimming: 0 bases; junction bases outside the gene matches: 14. Germline CDR1 and CDR2: KGHSH and LQKENI. CDR3 sequence: CASSPYPGTGVSYEQYF. CDR3 DNA: TGTGCCAGCTCTCCCTACCCCGGAACAGGGGTCTCCTACGAGCAGTACTTC.

V usage is TRBV18 and J usage is TRBJ1-1, with a tentative D call TRBD1 (5 bases). CDR1 and CDR2 from the germline V gene are KGHSH and LQKENI. The CDR3 contains 14 residues. The germline V and J ends were trimmed by 6 bases and 11 bases, with 22 bases remaining between them. The CDR3 nucleotides are TGTGCCAGCTCCCAAACCCGGGACGGCTTTGTGGCTTTCTTT. Amino acids: CASSQTRDGFVAFF.

This chain links TRBV18 with TRBJ2-3; 10 bases align to TRBD2. Unmatched junction bases numbered 4, after V lost 6 bases and J lost 1 base. Germline V gives CDR1 KGHSH, CDR2 LQKENI. The CDR3 is 15 residues long. The CDR3 sequence: CASSRGLAGTDTQYF. The CDR3 nucleotides read TGTGCCAGCTCTCGCGGACTAGCGGGCACAGATACGCAGTATTTT.

This clonotype appeared many times. The chain links TRBV12-3 or TRBV12-4 to TRBJ1-1; D possibly corresponds to TRBD1 (5 bases). The CDR3 runs to 11 residues. V was clipped by 9 bases and J by 10 bases, with 15 bases between them. CDR3 in DNA: TGTGCCAGTGGGGTCTCCGGGGGAGCTTTCTTT. This translates into CASGVSGGAFF.

This clonotype was counted between two and nine times. The chain employs TRBV15 and TRBJ2-5, with D possibly TRBD1 on 5 matching bases. The germline V and J ends were trimmed by 2 bases and 0 bases, with 10 bases remaining between them. CDR1 is LNHNV, CDR2 YYDKDF, per germline (reference sequence). This CDR3 spans 15 amino acids. The DNA of the CDR3 is TGTGCCACCAGCAGACCAGGGTTGTACCAAGAGACCCAGTACTTC. It is translated as CATSRPGLYQETQYF. Combining the CDR3 with reference TRBV15 and TRBJ2-5 gives the whole variable domain DAMVIQNPRYQVTQFGKPVTLSCSQTLNHNVMYWYQQKSSQAPKLLFHYYDKDFNNEADTPDNFQSRRPNTSFCFLDIRSPGLGDTAMYLCATSRPGLYQETQYFGPGTRLLVL.

Ten or more counts support this clonotype. The V gene is TRBV7-2, the J gene TRBJ2-3; D is possibly TRBD2 (7 bases). The CDR3 length is 15 residues. The V and J ends lost 4 bases and 5 bases respectively, with 16 bases between them. Germline CDR1 and CDR2: SGHTA and FQGNSA. CDR3 nucleotides: TGTGCCAGCAGCTCCCAGGGAGGGGGGGGAGATACGCAGTATTTT. It translates to CASSSQGGGGDTQYF.

This clonotype was found a few times. The V gene is TRBV2, the J gene TRBJ1-1; D ambiguous. Per the germline V gene, CDR1 is SNHLY and CDR2 is FYNNEI. The CDR3 length is 15 residues. The V end was cut by 8 bases, the J end by 4 bases, with 20 bases between. The CDR3 bases are TGTGCCAGCGCCCCTGGAGGGCGCGGCGGCACTGAAGCTTTCTTT. Its translation: CASAPGGRGGTEAFF.

The chain employs TRBV14 and TRBJ1-3; no firm D call. CDR1 is SGHDN and CDR2 is FVKESK in the germline V gene. Trimming took off 1 base at V and 3 bases at J, with 7 bases between the two ends. The CDR3 is 14 residues long. CDR3 sequence: CASSQGGIGNTIYF. CDR3 sequence (DNA): TGTGCCAGCAGCCAAGGAGGGATTGGAAACACCATATATTTT.

The rearrangement uses TRBV3-1 and TRBJ2-3; D call uncertain. The CDR3 spans 13 residues. CDR1 is LGHDT and CDR2 is YNNKEL in the germline V gene (reference sequence). V shed 0 bases and J shed 8 bases, with 9 bases lying between them. CDR3 nucleotides: TGTGCCAGCAGCCAAGATCTCCGAGGTACGCAGTATTTT. Protein sequence: CASSQDLRGTQYF.

The chain combines TRBV12-3 or TRBV12-4 with TRBJ2-3; the D is unclear. Trimming took 0 bases from V and 6 from J, leaving 7 bases between them. This CDR3 is built from 13 residues. The CDR3 here is CASSLAGPDTQYF. DNA for the CDR3: TGTGCCAGCAGTTTAGCTGGCCCGGATACGCAGTATTTT.

This clonotype was seen more than once but under ten times. CDR3 in amino acids: CASSDKDRSSYEQYF. The CDR3 DNA sequence: TGTGCCAGCAGTGACAAGGACAGGAGCTCCTACGAGCAGTACTTC. J is TRBJ2-7 and V is TRBV6-4; 7 bases fit TRBD1. The trim removed 2 bases at V and 0 bases at J, leaving 4 bases unmatched. Germline CDR1 reads MRHNA; CDR2 reads SNTAGT. This CDR3 is 15 amino acids long.

This clonotype has a count of ten or more. V gene TRBV7-3 combines with J gene TRBJ2-1; TRBD1 is a possible D gene (5 bases). This CDR3 comprises 15 residues. Trimming removed 5 bases at V and 2 bases at J, with 13 bases between. The germline V gene encodes CDR1 SGHTA and CDR2 FQGTGA. The CDR3 DNA sequence: TGTGCCAGCAGCCAAGGGGATCCCGCCTACAATGAGCAGTTCTTC. It yields the protein CASSQGDPAYNEQFF.

This chain links TRBV28 with TRBJ2-3, with D unclear. The CDR3 has 14 amino acids. Germline CDR1 and CDR2: MDHEN and SYDVKM. Trimming removed 3 bases at V and 2 bases at J, with 9 bases between. CDR3 DNA: TGTGCCAGCAGTTTTCTTTCGGACACAGATACGCAGTATTTT. Its translation is CASSFLSDTDTQYF.

This clonotype was recorded many times. The chain has TRBV7-2 and TRBJ2-5; 11 bases align to TRBD2. Looked up from germline, CDR1 is SGHTA and CDR2 is FQGNSA. CDR3 size: 17 residues. The J segment lost 5 bases and the V segment lost 4 bases, leaving 12 bases of the junction unmatched. The CDR3 nucleotides read TGTGCCAGCAGCTCTCGGGGTAGCGGGGGGGGCTGGGAGACCCAGTACTTC. Protein sequence: CASSSRGSGGGWETQYF.

The chain is built from TRBV18 and TRBJ1-2; no firm D call. CDR3 size: 15 residues. Germline V gene sequence: CDR1 KGHSH, CDR2 LQKENI. Trimming left V 5 bases short and J 2 bases short, with 15 bases between. CDR3 protein: CASSTTRQPNYGYTF. CDR3 DNA: TGTGCCAGCTCAACAACGCGACAACCGAACTATGGCTACACCTTC.

Concerning this clonotype itself: Just one base apart from a much larger clone, this may be a read error. This chain uses TRBV7-2 with TRBJ2-1, with TRBD2 matching over 12 bases. The germline gives CDR1 SGHTA, CDR2 FQGNSA. The V and J ends lost 0 bases and 9 bases, in that order; junction bases with no gene match: 6. This CDR3 has 16 amino acids. The DNA of the CDR3 is TGTGCCAGCAGCTTAGCGCCTAGCGGGGGGGCCAGTGAGCAGTTCTTC. As protein: CASSLAPSGGASEQFF.

The sample holds a few counts of this clonotype. This rearrangement joins TRBV7-2 to TRBJ1-2; D might be TRBD1 (5 bases). Germline loops: CDR1 SGHTA, CDR2 FQGNSA. V lost 4 bases and J lost 5, with 11 bases in between. The CDR3 length is 13 residues. In DNA form, the CDR3 reads TGTGCCAGCAGCTACGGGGGAGATTATGGCTACACCTTC. Encoded protein: CASSYGGDYGYTF.

This clonotype was counted at least ten times. The junction does not match germline at one end; this may be a read error. The chain links TRBV7-7 to TRBJ2-2; D remains unclear. The CDR3 is made up of 14 amino acids. Germline V gives CDR1 SSHAT, CDR2 FNYEAQ (reference sequence). The chain's CDR3 is CASSTPTSGGELFF. CDR3 sequence (DNA): TGTGCTAGCAGCACCCCCACCTCGGGCGGGGAGCTGTTTTTT.

The genes are TRBV29-1 and TRBJ2-2; 8 bases are a match to TRBD1. The V gene's germline CDR1 is SQVTM and CDR2 ANQGSEA. After removal of 2 bases from V and 2 bases from J, the junction contained 4 bases not matched to a gene. This CDR3 is built from 15 residues. The CDR3 region is CSVEPTGANTGELFF. DNA of the CDR3: TGCAGCGTTGAACCGACAGGGGCCAACACCGGGGAGCTGTTTTTT.